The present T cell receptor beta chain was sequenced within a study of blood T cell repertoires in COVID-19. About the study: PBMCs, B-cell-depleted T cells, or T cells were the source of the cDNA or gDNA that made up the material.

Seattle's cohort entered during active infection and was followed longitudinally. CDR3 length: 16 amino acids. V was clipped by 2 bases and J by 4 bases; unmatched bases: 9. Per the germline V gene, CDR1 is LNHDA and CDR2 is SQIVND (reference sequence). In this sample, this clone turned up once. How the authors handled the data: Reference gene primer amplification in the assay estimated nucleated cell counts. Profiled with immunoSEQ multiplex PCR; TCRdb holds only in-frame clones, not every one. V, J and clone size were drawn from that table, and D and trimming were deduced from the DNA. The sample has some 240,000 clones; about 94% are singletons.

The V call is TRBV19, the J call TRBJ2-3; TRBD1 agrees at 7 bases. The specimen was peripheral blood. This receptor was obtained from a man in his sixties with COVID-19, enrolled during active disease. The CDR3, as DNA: TGTGCCAGTAGTATAATACAGGGGCGAGGGGCAGATACGCAGTATTTT. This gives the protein CASSIIQGRGADTQYF.